Listed here are 27 T cell receptor beta chains from one sample, sequenced in a study of blood T cell repertoires in COVID-19. Profiling relied on immunoSEQ multiplex PCR, and the TCRdb table lists in-frame clones only, not all of them. The sample has over 80,000 clones; about nine tenths are singletons. Sequencing was carried out using peripheral blood. Receptor source: a man aged 50-59 years with acute or convalescent COVID-19.

This chain connects TRBV6-2 or TRBV6-3 to TRBJ2-3, with D possibly matching TRBD2 (5 bases). The V end was cut by 5 bases, the J end by 2 bases, with 23 bases between. Germline lookup yields CDR1 MNHEY and CDR2 SVGEGT. The length of the CDR3 is 18 residues. The CDR3 here is CASSTGVGSLSSTDTQYF. In DNA form, the CDR3 reads TGTGCCAGCAGTACCGGCGTAGGGAGCCTCTCGTCCACAGATACGCAGTATTTT.

V usage is TRBV30 and J usage is TRBJ1-1; D call uncertain. The CDR3 has 14 residues. In germline, CDR1 is GTSNPN, CDR2 SVGIG (reference sequence). With 0 bases removed from V and 3 bases from J, the gap between germline ends came to 11 bases. CDR3 coding DNA: TGTGCCTGGAGTGTACGGGGAAGGGACACTGAAGCTTTCTTT. Its protein is CAWSVRGRDTEAFF.

This clone was detected a few times. The genes are TRBV7-9 and TRBJ2-7; D not certain. Trimming took off 10 bases at V and 0 bases at J, with 13 bases between the two ends. Germline CDR1 and CDR2: SEHNR and FQNEAQ (reference sequence). The CDR3 consists of 13 residues. The CDR3 sequence is CATTLPSSYEQYF. DNA of the CDR3: TGTGCCACCACCCTTCCCAGCTCCTACGAGCAGTACTTC.

The rearrangement links TRBV5-8 to TRBJ2-4; the match to TRBD1 covers 9 bases. The CDR3 is 17 residues long. Germline CDR1 and CDR2: SGHTS and YDEGEE. Trimming took 2 bases from V and 0 from J; bases not matched to a gene: 6. CDR3 sequence: CASSLRGTGLAKNIQYF. The DNA of the CDR3 is TGTGCCAGCAGCTTACGCGGGACAGGGCTAGCCAAAAACATTCAGTACTTC.

The gene calls are TRBV10-1 and TRBJ2-7; no firm D call. V was clipped by 3 bases and J by 0 bases, with 6 bases between them. The CDR3 length is 13 residues. Germline-derived CDR1 and CDR2 are WNHNN and SYGVQD (reference sequence). The CDR3 sequence: CASSESVSYEQYF. In DNA form, the CDR3 reads TGCGCCAGCAGTGAATCCGTCTCCTACGAGCAGTACTTC.

V is TRBV10-1 and J is TRBJ2-3; TRBD2 might be the D (5 bases). CDR1 and CDR2 (germline): WNHNN, SYGVQD (reference sequence). This CDR3 spans 16 amino acids. V lost 5 bases and J 3 bases, leaving 18 bases between the germline ends. The DNA of the CDR3 is TGCGCCAGCAGTCCGTCCAGTGGGAGTAATACAGATACGCAGTATTTT. It codes for CASSPSSGSNTDTQYF.

This clone appeared a few times. CDR3: CASSGGRDEQYF. The DNA for the CDR3 is TGCGCCAGCAGTGGAGGGAGGGACGAGCAGTACTTC. This sequence joins TRBV10-1 and TRBJ2-7; TRBD2 matches at 7 bases. This CDR3 region has 12 residues. Germline CDR1 and CDR2: WNHNN and SYGVQD (reference sequence). The V and J ends lost 4 bases and 5 bases, in that order; junction bases with no gene match: 2.

This clone was counted a single time. This chain links TRBV4-1 with TRBJ1-5; unclear D gene. Germline lookup yields CDR1 MGHRA and CDR2 YSYEKL. This CDR3 has 16 amino acids. Between the trimmed V and J ends, which lost 1 base and 5 bases, there was a span of 15 bases. The CDR3 nucleotides read TGCGCCAGCAGCCAAGCCCTCGGAGTTGACCATCAGCCCCAGCATTTT. This gives the protein CASSQALGVDHQPQHF.

This clone has only one observation. The CDR3 reads CASSSHPTGPNTGELFF. The CDR3 DNA is TGTGCCAGCAGCTCCCACCCGACAGGGCCGAACACCGGGGAGCTGTTTTTT. This sequence joins TRBV7-3 and TRBJ2-2, with 7 bases fitting TRBD1. The germline V gene has CDR1 SGHTA and CDR2 FQGTGA. V was pared by 4 bases and J by 0 bases, with 8 bases of the junction left unmatched. The CDR3 is 17 amino acids.

This rearrangement joins TRBV9 to TRBJ1-1, with D possibly TRBD1 on 5 matching bases. Looked up from germline, CDR1 is SGDLS and CDR2 is YYNGEE. CDR3 length: 13 residues. The V and J ends lost 3 bases and 4 bases respectively, with 10 bases between them. This CDR3 reads CASSDYRSTEAFF. CDR3 bases: TGTGCCAGCAGCGACTACAGGTCCACTGAAGCTTTCTTT.

V is TRBV27 and J is TRBJ2-1; 11 nucleotides align to TRBD2. Trimming took 4 bases from V and 3 from J; bases not matched to a gene: 5. Germline V gives CDR1 MNHEY, CDR2 SMNVEV (reference sequence). The CDR3 totals 16 residues. The CDR3: CASSSTSGSLYNEQFF. The CDR3 bases are TGTGCCAGCAGTTCCACTAGCGGGAGTCTCTACAATGAGCAGTTCTTC.

The genes are TRBV5-6 and TRBJ2-5; the match to TRBD2 covers 8 bases. Germline CDR1 and CDR2: SGHDT and YYEEEE. The CDR3 is made up of 18 amino acids. Losses at the gene ends were 4 bases for V and 4 bases for J; bases not matched to a gene: 18. Written as DNA, the CDR3 is TGTGCCAGCAGCAGTCCCTCCTTATACTGGCTAGCGGGAGAGACCCAGTACTTC. This sequence encodes CASSSPSLYWLAGETQYF.

J is TRBJ1-5 and V is TRBV6-6; D is possibly TRBD1 (5 bases). The CDR3 length is 16 residues. The V end was cut by 6 bases, the J end by 3 bases, with 18 bases between. Germline lookup yields CDR1 MNHNY and CDR2 SVGAGI (reference sequence). Here the CDR3 reads CASREVGGRDNQPQHF. The CDR3 DNA is TGTGCCAGCAGGGAGGTGGGGGGTCGGGACAATCAGCCCCAGCATTTT.

The rearrangement links TRBV9 to TRBJ1-5; 7 bases match TRBD1. Per germline, CDR1 SGDLS and CDR2 YYNGEE. CDR3 length: 13 amino acids. Trimming removed 3 bases from V and 5 bases from J; junction bases left unmatched: 2. The CDR3 DNA reads as TGTGCCAGCAGCGCGGACAGGTATCAGCCCCAGCATTTT. This translates into CASSADRYQPQHF.

J is TRBJ1-6 and V is TRBV2; D call uncertain. The CDR3 has 16 amino acids. CDR1 and CDR2 (germline): SNHLY, FYNNEI. V lost 1 base and J 0 bases, leaving 7 bases between the germline ends. The CDR3 reads CASSEGGSSYNSPLHF. Here the CDR3 DNA reads TGTGCCAGCAGTGAAGGCGGGAGCTCCTATAATTCACCCCTCCACTTT.

This sequence joins TRBV5-1 and TRBJ1-2, with a weak D call TRBD1 (5 bases). CDR1 is SGHRS, CDR2 YFSETQ, per germline. V dropped 4 bases and J dropped 6 bases, with 16 bases sitting between them. This CDR3 region has 14 residues. This CDR3 is CASSIGVGFDGYTF. For the CDR3, the DNA is TGCGCCAGCAGCATAGGGGTGGGGTTTGATGGCTACACCTTC.

This chain joins TRBV7-2 and TRBJ1-1; D unresolved. The ends were cut back, 3 bases at V and 2 bases at J, with 10 bases in the middle. The CDR3 sequence is 14 residues long. Germline values: CDR1 SGHTA, CDR2 FQGNSA. The CDR3 DNA follows: TGTGCCAGCAGCTTTCAGAACCGTAACACTGAAGCTTTCTTT. Amino acid sequence: CASSFQNRNTEAFF.

This sequence joins TRBV11-2 and TRBJ2-7, with TRBD1 as a possible D gene (6 bases). The CDR3 covers 13 residues. From germline, CDR1 is SGHAT and CDR2 FQNNGV. Trimming removed 0 bases from V and 7 bases from J, with 10 bases in between. CDR3 DNA: TGTGCCAGCAGCTTAGAGTCAGGGGCGGAGCAGTACTTC. Encoded protein: CASSLESGAEQYF.

The chain is built from TRBV7-9 and TRBJ2-1; 8 bases are a match to TRBD2. The CDR3 totals 18 residues. V lost 4 bases and J lost 4; bases outside the gene matches: 15. CDR1 is SEHNR and CDR2 is FQNEAQ in the germline V gene (reference sequence). The CDR3 nucleotides read TGTGCCAGCAGCTCCCCCGCCCCTACTAGCGGAGAGTACAATGAGCAGTTCTTC. Encoded protein: CASSSPAPTSGEYNEQFF.

This clone turned up a few times. This rearrangement joins TRBV6-9 to TRBJ1-5; weak D call: TRBD1 (5 bases). The germline V gene has CDR1 MNHGY and CDR2 SVAAGI. The CDR3 loop spans 16 amino acids. Deletions cut 7 bases from V and 4 bases from J, with 20 bases between. Here the CDR3 reads CASTPRRREWNQPQHF. CDR3 DNA sequence: TGTGCCAGCACCCCCCGGCGCAGGGAATGGAATCAGCCCCAGCATTTT.

This chain uses TRBV30 with TRBJ1-5; 7 bases are shared with TRBD1. J lost 4 bases, V lost 2 bases, and 11 bases had no gene match. The length of the CDR3 is 16 residues. From germline, CDR1 is GTSNPN and CDR2 SVGIG (reference sequence). The CDR3 sequence is CAWSLGQAGSNQPQHF. The DNA of the CDR3 is TGTGCCTGGAGTCTCGGACAGGCTGGGAGTAATCAGCCCCAGCATTTT.

This clone came up a few times. The chain recombines TRBV12-3 or TRBV12-4 with TRBJ2-5, with a tentative D call TRBD2 (6 bases). CDR3 length: 13 amino acids. Trimming pared 4 bases from V and 6 bases from J, leaving 12 bases between. Here the CDR3 reads CASSSDGRKTQYF. The CDR3 DNA reads as TGTGCCAGCAGTTCCGACGGGAGAAAGACCCAGTACTTC.

The chain carries TRBV19 and TRBJ2-7, with 11 bases lining up with TRBD2. This CDR3 spans 14 amino acids. The J segment lost 3 bases and the V segment lost 2 bases, leaving 0 bases of the junction unmatched. The germline V gene encodes CDR1 LNHDA and CDR2 SQIVND (reference sequence). The CDR3, as DNA: TGTGCCAGTAGTATAACTAGCGGGAGCTACGAGCAGTACTTC. Translation gives CASSITSGSYEQYF.

The J gene is TRBJ2-2, the V gene TRBV5-1, with 7 bases matching TRBD1. The CDR3 loop spans 12 amino acids. The V segment lost 7 bases and the J segment 4 bases; nucleotides outside the gene matches: 1. Germline V CDR1 and CDR2: SGHRS, YFSETQ. The CDR3 DNA follows: TGCGCCAGCGGGACAGCCACCGGGGAGCTGTTTTTT. The encoded protein is CASGTATGELFF.

V usage is TRBV18 and J usage is TRBJ2-2; 12 positions agree with TRBD2. Unmatched junction bases numbered 17, after V lost 3 bases and J lost 3 bases. Germline lookup yields CDR1 KGHSH and CDR2 LQKENI. There are 21 residues in the CDR3. In DNA form, the CDR3 reads TGTGCCAGCTCACCCCAGGGGACTAGGCTAGCGGGAGGGGATTACACCGGGGAGCTGTTTTTT. Residues: CASSPQGTRLAGGDYTGELFF.

The rearrangement links TRBV5-4 to TRBJ2-7, with 7 bases fitting TRBD2. The CDR3 runs 15 residues. The junction had 7 bases not matched to a gene; V was cut back by 4 bases and J by 0 bases. Per germline, CDR1 SGHNT and CDR2 YYREEE (reference sequence). The DNA of the CDR3 is TGTGCCAGCAGCCCTGAGCGGGGTCGCTCCTACGAGCAGTACTTC. Its translation is CASSPERGRSYEQYF.

The rearrangement links TRBV7-2 to TRBJ1-1; perhaps TRBD1 as D (5 bases). Between the trimmed V and J ends, which lost 1 base and 8 bases, there was a span of 17 bases. CDR1 and CDR2 (germline): SGHTA, FQGNSA. This CDR3 is built from 15 residues. The DNA for the CDR3 is TGTGCCAGCAGCTTAGATCAGTCGCGCAGGGTGGAAGCTTTCTTT. Translating gives CASSLDQSRRVEAFF.